This T cell receptor (beta chain) was sequenced for a study of Graves' ophthalmopathy and Graves' hyperthyroidism. Enrollment excluded any patients with other autoimmune diseases, uncontrolled infections, pregnancy or lactation. At least ten counts were recorded for this clonotype. Scientists amplified the TCR beta CDR3 regions from RNA transcripts. Following a first-round RT-PCR that used HTBI primers, a second-round multiplex PCR was carried out. TCRdb reprocessed the multiplex PCR reads via MiXCR and lists one record per CDR3 protein. The table records roughly 380,000 distinct CDR3 sequences, about 16% of them present only once. CDR3 length: 14 amino acids. The V gene end was trimmed by 3 bases and the J gene end by 5 bases; junction bases not matched to a gene: 5. Germline V gene data show CDR1 as SGHTA and CDR2 as FQGNSA.

The sequencing sample was made of peripheral blood. The receptor was isolated from a woman between 18 and 29 years old with stable Graves' hyperthyroidism. The chain couples TRBV7-2 to TRBJ2-5, with TRBD2 matching 8 bases. CDR3: CASSFLAGSETQYF. The CDR3 nucleotides read TGTGCCAGCAGCTTCTTAGCGGGGAGTGAGACCCAGTACTTC. Complete variable domain (other parts from reference TRBV7-2 and TRBJ2-5): GAGVSQSPSNKVTEKGKDVELRCDPISGHTALYWYRQSLGQGLEFLIYFQGNSAPDKSGLPSDRFSAERTGGSVSTLTIQRTQQEDSAVYLCASSFLAGSETQYFGPGTRLLVL.